This T cell receptor beta chain was obtained from a study of T cell clusters in autoimmune cytopenias. Overall study results and limits: A dominant lymphoma-associated repertoire apparently masked the cluster-lack signature in secondary cytopenia versus chronic lymphocytic leukemia.

Its frequency marks this clonotype as medium-sized (0.01 to 0.1%). Its antigen is currently unknown. This CDR3 spans 17 amino acids. Per germline, CDR1 LNHNV and CDR2 YYDKDF (reference sequence). Each sample's input was 200 to 300 ng genomic DNA, some 40,000 genome equivalents. TRB was amplified by touch-down multiplex PCR, primer pools A and B combined. TCRdb reworked the multiplex PCR reads into one entry per CDR3 protein, no DNA. The specimen's table records roughly 2,800 distinct CDR3 sequences. This clonotype was sampled from a human donor with an autoimmune cytopenia or autoimmune hepatitis (not recorded which). Sequences were obtained from peripheral blood. This chain joins TRBV15 and TRBJ2-3; as DNA is missing, the TRBD2 call by TCRdb cannot be tested. The CDR3 protein is CATSRDGLEGWADTQYF.